Sequencing of this T cell receptor beta chain was carried out in a study of control samples from healthy donors and cancer patients. TCRdb's copy holds only in-frame clones and misses some; the assay was immunoSEQ multiplex PCR. This sample has some 45,000 clones, with about 91% found just once. Sequenced: PBMCs. The clonotype comes from a middle-aged woman with head and neck cancer.

The CDR3 region has the DNA TGTGCCAGCACCTCAAAGGGGCCAGATCAGCCCCAGCATTTT. This encodes CASTSKGPDQPQHF. The chain is built from TRBV6-5 and TRBJ1-5, with a tentative D call TRBD1 (5 bases). This CDR3 comprises 14 residues. CDR1 and CDR2 from the germline V gene are MNHEY and SVGAGI. Trimming removed 7 bases from V and 5 bases from J, with 15 bases in between.